The present entry profiles one TCR beta chain with its context. No cognate antigen has been identified for it. Base qualities are not recorded, but no much larger clone differs from it by a single base. Reading the germline V gene gives CDR1 ENHRY and CDR2 SYGVKD. The CDR3 covers 14 residues, taking in both the cysteine and the phenylalanine. This entry keeps only the CDR3 DNA: 42 bases, framed from base 1. Trimming takes 10 bases off V and 13 bases off J; junction bases not matched to a gene: 18. This entry belongs to a study of prognosis after radiotherapy for stage I lung cancer (dated by TCRdb to 2020 to 2022). The study in broad terms: About 20 stage I NSCLC patients were enrolled in Nanjing, China, between 2018 and January 2019. Under 15 cases involved newly diagnosed primary stage I lung tumors, and a few involved oligometastatic NSCLC subsequent to surgical resection of the primary tumor. Every patient was regarded as medically inoperable, because of comorbidities in eleven to twelve cases and refusal of surgery in 6 or 7 cases. The cohort included about a dozen men and roughly 6 women, with a median age of approximately 76 years and a range of about 53 to 90 years. Tumor histology was squamous cell carcinoma in more than 5 patients and adenocarcinoma in approximately 11. Image-guided IMRT or VMAT was used to deliver SBRT in 3 to 5 fractions at a biologically effective dose of at least 100 Gy. No patient received concurrent therapy alongside SBRT. After SBRT, distant metastases developed in about 20% of the 19 patients at a median of around 7 months, while the remaining 15 patients had no significant progression. This study profiled peripheral blood TCR beta repertoires from stage I NSCLC patients before and after stereotactic body radiotherapy and linked the repertoires to distant failure. A total of about 38 blood samples from about 19 patients were sequenced, with one sample obtained before and one obtained after SBRT for each patient. Broad study findings and their caveats: After SBRT, the number of unique TCR clones decreased (median approximately 9,100 before versus several thousand after; Wilcoxon paired P=0.011). The small cohort and short follow-up limited the study, so independent validation of the findings is needed. All reported P values were unadjusted for multiple comparisons. Tumor specificity of expanded TCR clones was not determined. TRBV and TRBJ usage frequencies reportedly varied with metastasis status, involving two V genes at baseline and several V and two J genes after SBRT. Post-SBRT Shannon entropy and its change from baseline were lower in patients who developed distant metastases; baseline Shannon entropy was not associated with metastases.

Two rounds of multiplex PCR on genomic DNA were used to amplify the TCR beta CDR3 region. The first PCR round used primers specific to each TRBV and TRBJ gene, with sequences filed in Chinese patent CN105087789A. The second PCR round used universal primers. The Roche High Pure PCR Template Preparation Kit was used to extract genomic DNA from frozen PBMCs. The libraries underwent paired-end sequencing with 151 bp reads on an Illumina HiSeq 3000. As for the original processing: CutAdapt was used to remove raw reads lacking the multiplex PCR primer sequences. High-quality paired reads were merged into contigs with PEAR. By aligning each contig to reference sequences, MiXCR assigned the TRB V, D and J gene segments to that contig. CDR3 sequences were clustered by base quality and sequence similarity to remove sequencing errors. Shannon entropy, normalized by the natural log of the productive TCR sequence number, served as the measure of diversity. Clonality was defined as one minus Shannon entropy divided by the natural log of the number of unique clonotypes. The Youden index of ROC curves was used to select progression-free survival cut-offs for repertoire metrics, and analyses were performed in R 3.5.3. TCRdb took the public reads, trimmed them with fastp at Q25, ran MiXCR for clone calling and kept in-frame beta chains. All rows with the same CDR3 protein become a single entry with the most common DNA and genes. The V and J calls follow TCRdb's processing rather than the paper's. The sample includes some 20,000 distinct CDR3 sequences, with about three fifths observed a single time. The top ten hold roughly 29% of the sample.

A history of other malignancies or of prior chemotherapy or radiotherapy was absent in all patients, and node-negative disease was shown on CT and PET/CT in all patients. At each of two time points, around 6 milliliters of peripheral venous blood were collected into EDTA tubes. Ficoll-Paque Plus density-gradient centrifugation was used to isolate PBMCs. Right after collection, samples were placed at -80 degrees C and kept there until analysis. This TCR was sampled from a donor at least 50 years old with non-small cell lung cancer. Recombination joined TRBV10-3 with TRBJ2-1; 8 bases in the junction line up with TRBD2. The sample here was PBMCs, taken before or after stereotactic body radiation therapy (not recorded which). DNA sequence: TGTGCCACCAAGGCTAGCGGGTCCTACAACGATCAGTTCTTC. Its product reads: CATKASGSYNDQFF.